The source of this TCR beta chain is a study of T cells after yellow fever vaccination. Overall study results and limits: It was a small share of clonotypes that appeared in both CD4 and CD8 compartments. Subsequent booster samples again held most clones from primary vaccination (less than 98% CD4, 85% to 90% CD8). FACS-sorted repertoires could contain abundant clonotypes contaminating from the bulk population.

Per germline, CDR1 WNHNN and CDR2 SYGVQD (reference sequence). V shed 3 bases and J 8 bases; nucleotides not matched to a gene: 6. This CDR3 is 14 amino acids long. Production of TCR cDNA was by 5'RACE template switching, which also added a universal primer site and UMIs. MiXCR, applied by TCRdb to the 5' RACE reads, yields one record per CDR3 protein. The top ten hold about 2.7% of the sample, which has some 120,000 distinct CDR3 sequences, about 7% seen once. With respect to this clonotype: Its antigen remains unknown.

The chain joins TRBV10-1 to TRBJ2-3, with 9 bases fitting TRBD1. The receptor was isolated from a man in his late teens or twenties who received the YFV17D yellow fever vaccine. Sample: CD4+ T cells sorted from PBMCs, taken 10 to 11 days after the first yellow fever vaccination. The CDR3 coding sequence is TGCGCCAGCAGTGAAGGGACAGGGACTGGTACGCAGTATTTT. Translated, it gives CASSEGTGTGTQYF.